This note documents a single T cell receptor beta chain sequence. Its antigen is not known. The CDR3 loop spans 15 amino acids. The V and J ends lost 4 bases and 5 bases respectively, with 13 bases between them. Germline V gives CDR1 SGHRS, CDR2 YFSETQ. Assay: immunoSEQ multiplex PCR; the TCRdb copy retains only in-frame clones and omits some. The profile shows some 110,000 clones, about four fifths of them singletons. The data were taken from a study of T cell responses to AZD1222 COVID-19 vaccine. Study findings and constraints: Along spike, vaccine-associated CD4 TCRs were found throughout, with dominance at 160-218 and 743-854.

This material consisted of peripheral blood, taken on day 0 of AZD1222 vaccination. This chain connects TRBV5-1 to TRBJ1-6, with D perhaps TRBD1 (5 bases). This receptor was identified in an adult in good health. The CDR3 spells CASSVGTGNNSPLHF. DNA for the CDR3: TGCGCCAGCAGCGTCGGGACGGGGAATAATTCACCCCTCCACTTT.